The sequence of this TCR beta chain was determined in a study of sequential checkpoint blockade in melanoma. Turning to the study itself: Patients were randomized 1:1 to nivolumab-then-ipilimumab or ipilimumab-then-nivolumab first-line. Maintenance nivolumab came after either treatment sequence.

Treatment meaning: randomized to nivolumab then ipilimumab (arm A) or the reverse (arm B). No patient had prior DNA-damaging chemotherapy. PBMC sorting kept live CD3+CD8+ cells without CD19 or CD56. The count of this clone is one. TCRdb keeps only in-frame clones here, not all; method: immunoSEQ multiplex PCR. The sample has 20,000 or so clones; over 60% are singletons. The sequence was obtained from a human donor with melanoma. Material: CD8+ T cells sorted from blood (inferred from file names), obtained from a patient given nivolumab and ipilimumab in sequence.

The CDR3 protein is CASSPEGRPYEQYF. The CDR3, as DNA: TGTGCCAGCAGCCCGGAAGGGAGGCCCTACGAGCAGTACTTC. The rearrangement links TRBV2 to TRBJ2-7; D might be TRBD2 (6 bases). The germline gives CDR1 SNHLY, CDR2 FYNNEI. The CDR3 has 14 amino acids. Trimming removed 6 bases at V and 2 bases at J, with 14 bases between.